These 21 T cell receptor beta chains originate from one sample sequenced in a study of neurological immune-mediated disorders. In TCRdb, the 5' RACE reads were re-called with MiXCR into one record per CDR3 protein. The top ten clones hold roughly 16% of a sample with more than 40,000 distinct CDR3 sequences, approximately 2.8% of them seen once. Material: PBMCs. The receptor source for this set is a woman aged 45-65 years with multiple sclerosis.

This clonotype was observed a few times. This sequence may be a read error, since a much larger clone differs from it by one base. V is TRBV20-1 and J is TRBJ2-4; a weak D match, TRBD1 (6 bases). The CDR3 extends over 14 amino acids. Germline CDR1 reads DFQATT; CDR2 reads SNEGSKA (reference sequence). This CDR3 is CSAKGVLAKKIQYF. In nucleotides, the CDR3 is TGCAGTGCCAAGGGGGTTCTAGCCAAAAAAATTCAGTACTTC.

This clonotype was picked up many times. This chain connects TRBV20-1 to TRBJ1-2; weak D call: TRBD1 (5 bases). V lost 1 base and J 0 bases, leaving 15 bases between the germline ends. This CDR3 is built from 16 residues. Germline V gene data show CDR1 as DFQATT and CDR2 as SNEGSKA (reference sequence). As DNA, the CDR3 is TGCAGTGCTAGAGTCGCAGGTGGGGGGTCTAACTATGGCTACACCTTC. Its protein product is CSARVAGGGSNYGYTF.

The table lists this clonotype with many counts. The CDR3 nucleotides read TGCGCCAGCAGCTCGAGGGACAGGAAGGCCGGGGAGCTGTTTTTT. This gives the protein CASSSRDRKAGELFF. The chain is built from TRBV5-1 and TRBJ2-2, with 8 bases lining up with TRBD1. J was trimmed by 6 bases and V by 3 bases; bases with no gene match: 7. CDR1 is SGHRS and CDR2 is YFSETQ in the germline V gene. This CDR3 is built from 15 residues.

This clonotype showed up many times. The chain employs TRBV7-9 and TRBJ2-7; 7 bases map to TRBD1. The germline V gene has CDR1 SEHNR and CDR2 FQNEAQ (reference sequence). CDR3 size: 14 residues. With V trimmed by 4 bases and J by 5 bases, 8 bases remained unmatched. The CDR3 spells CASSSTGAANEQYF. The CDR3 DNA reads TGTGCCAGCAGCTCCACAGGGGCGGCAAACGAGCAGTACTTC.

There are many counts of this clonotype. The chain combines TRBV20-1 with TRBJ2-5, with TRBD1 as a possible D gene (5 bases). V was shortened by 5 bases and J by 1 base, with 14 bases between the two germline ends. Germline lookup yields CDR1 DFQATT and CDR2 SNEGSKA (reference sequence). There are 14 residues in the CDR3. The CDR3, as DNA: TGCAGTGCTCCAAAAGACAGTCCCCAAGAGACCCAGTACTTC. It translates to CSAPKDSPQETQYF.

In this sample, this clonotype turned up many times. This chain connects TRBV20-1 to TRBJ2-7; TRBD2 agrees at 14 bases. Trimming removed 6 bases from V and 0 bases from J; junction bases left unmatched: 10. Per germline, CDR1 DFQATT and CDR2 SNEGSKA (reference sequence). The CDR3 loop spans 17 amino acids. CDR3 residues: CSATTSGRALSSYEQYF. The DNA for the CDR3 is TGCAGTGCAACGACTAGCGGGAGGGCCTTAAGCTCCTACGAGCAGTACTTC.

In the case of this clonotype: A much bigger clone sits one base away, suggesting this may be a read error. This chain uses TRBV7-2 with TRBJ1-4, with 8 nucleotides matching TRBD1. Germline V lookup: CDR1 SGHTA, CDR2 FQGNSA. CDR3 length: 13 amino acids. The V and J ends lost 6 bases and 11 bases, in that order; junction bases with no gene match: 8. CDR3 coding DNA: TGTGCCAGCAGATCAGGGGGCGTAGACAAACTGTTTTTT. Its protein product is CASRSGGVDKLFF.

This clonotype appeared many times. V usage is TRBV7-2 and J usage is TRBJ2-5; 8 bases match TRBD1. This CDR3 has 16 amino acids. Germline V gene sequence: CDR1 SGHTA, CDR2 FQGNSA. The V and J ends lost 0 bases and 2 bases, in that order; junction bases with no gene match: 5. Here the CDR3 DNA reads TGTGCCAGCAGCTTAGCGCGCGGACAGGGACAAGAGACCCAGTACTTC. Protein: CASSLARGQGQETQYF.

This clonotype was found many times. The chain's CDR3 is CASSWALTQETQYF. The DNA of the CDR3 is TGTGCCAGCAGCTGGGCTTTGACCCAAGAGACCCAGTACTTC. The chain has TRBV5-4 and TRBJ2-5; no definite D call. CDR3 length equals 14 residues. Germline values: CDR1 SGHNT, CDR2 YYREEE (reference sequence). V shed 3 bases and J shed 1 base, with 10 bases lying between them.

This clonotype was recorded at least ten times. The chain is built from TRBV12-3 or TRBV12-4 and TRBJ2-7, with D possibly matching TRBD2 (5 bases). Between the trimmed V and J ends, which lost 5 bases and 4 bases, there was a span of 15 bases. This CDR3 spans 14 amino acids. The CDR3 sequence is CASSLSGGVYEQYV. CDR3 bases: TGTGCCAGCAGTCTAAGCGGTGGGGTGTACGAGCAGTACGTC.

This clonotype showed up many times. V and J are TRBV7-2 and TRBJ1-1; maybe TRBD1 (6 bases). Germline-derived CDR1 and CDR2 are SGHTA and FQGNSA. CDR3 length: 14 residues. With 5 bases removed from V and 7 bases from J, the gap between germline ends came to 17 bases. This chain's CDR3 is CASSLLWGAGEAFF. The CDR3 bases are TGTGCCAGCAGCCTCTTGTGGGGGGCTGGTGAAGCTTTCTTT.

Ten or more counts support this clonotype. Written as DNA, the CDR3 is TGCGCCAGCAGGCGGCCCGAGGGGGGGGTTGGTGGCTACACCTTC. The encoded protein is CASRRPEGGVGGYTF. The chain recombines TRBV5-1 with TRBJ1-2, with D tentatively TRBD1 (6 bases). Germline V gene data show CDR1 as SGHRS and CDR2 as YFSETQ. The CDR3 is 15 residues long. Trimming removed 5 bases from V and 7 bases from J, with 21 bases in between.

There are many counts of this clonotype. The CDR3 here is CSAGYGYTF. The CDR3, as DNA: TGCAGTGCTGGCTATGGCTACACCTTC. This chain connects TRBV20-1 to TRBJ1-2; no reliable D call. This CDR3 has 9 residues. V was clipped by 5 bases and J by 4 bases, with 2 bases between them. Germline CDR1 DFQATT, CDR2 SNEGSKA (reference sequence).

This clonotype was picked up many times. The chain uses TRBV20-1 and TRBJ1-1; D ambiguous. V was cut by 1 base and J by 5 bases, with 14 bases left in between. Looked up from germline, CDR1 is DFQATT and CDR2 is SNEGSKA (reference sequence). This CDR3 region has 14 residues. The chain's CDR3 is CSARAHPSGTEAFF. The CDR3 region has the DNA TGCAGTGCTAGAGCTCATCCCTCCGGGACTGAAGCTTTCTTT.

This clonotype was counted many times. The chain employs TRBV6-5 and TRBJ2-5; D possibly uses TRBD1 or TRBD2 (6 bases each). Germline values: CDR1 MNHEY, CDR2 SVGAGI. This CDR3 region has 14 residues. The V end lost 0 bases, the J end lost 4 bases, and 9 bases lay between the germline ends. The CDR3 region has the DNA TGTGCCAGCAGTTACTCCAGGGGAGGAGAGACCCAGTACTTC. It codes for CASSYSRGGETQYF.

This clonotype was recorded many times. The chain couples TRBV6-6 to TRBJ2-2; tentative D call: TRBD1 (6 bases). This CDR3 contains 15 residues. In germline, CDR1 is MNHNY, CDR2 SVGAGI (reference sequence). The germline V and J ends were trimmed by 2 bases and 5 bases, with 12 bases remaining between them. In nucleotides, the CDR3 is TGTGCCAGCAGTTACGCAGGGGCGAGGACCGGGGAGCTGTTTTTT. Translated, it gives CASSYAGARTGELFF.

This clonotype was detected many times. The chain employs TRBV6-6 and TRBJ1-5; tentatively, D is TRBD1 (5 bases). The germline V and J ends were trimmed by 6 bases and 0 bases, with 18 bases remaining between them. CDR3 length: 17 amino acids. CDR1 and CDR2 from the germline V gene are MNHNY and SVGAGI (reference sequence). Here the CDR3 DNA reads TGTGCCAGCAGGGAAGTGGGACTGAAGTATAGCAATCAGCCCCAGCATTTT. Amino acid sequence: CASREVGLKYSNQPQHF.

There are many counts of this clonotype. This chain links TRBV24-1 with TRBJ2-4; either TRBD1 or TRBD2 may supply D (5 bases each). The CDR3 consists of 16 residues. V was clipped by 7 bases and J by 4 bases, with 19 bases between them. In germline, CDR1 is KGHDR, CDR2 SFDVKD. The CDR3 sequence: CATSLSRGGRKNIQYF. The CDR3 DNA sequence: TGTGCCACCAGCCTCTCGAGGGGCGGGCGGAAAAACATTCAGTACTTC.

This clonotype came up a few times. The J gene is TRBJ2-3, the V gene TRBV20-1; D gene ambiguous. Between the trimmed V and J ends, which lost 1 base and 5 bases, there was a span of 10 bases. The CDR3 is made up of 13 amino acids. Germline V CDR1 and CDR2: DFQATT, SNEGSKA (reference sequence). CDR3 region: CSARVDLRDTQYF. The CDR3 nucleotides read TGCAGTGCTAGAGTGGACCTTCGAGATACGCAGTATTTT.

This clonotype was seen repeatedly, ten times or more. The CDR3 nucleotides read TGTGCCAGCTCACAGGACAGGGGACAAGAGACCCAGTACTTC. It codes for CASSQDRGQETQYF. The chain is built from TRBV18 and TRBJ2-5, with 9 bases that match TRBD1. The V gene end was trimmed by 4 bases and the J gene end by 2 bases; junction bases not matched to a gene: 2. This CDR3 comprises 14 residues. The germline CDR1 and CDR2 sequences are KGHSH and LQKENI.

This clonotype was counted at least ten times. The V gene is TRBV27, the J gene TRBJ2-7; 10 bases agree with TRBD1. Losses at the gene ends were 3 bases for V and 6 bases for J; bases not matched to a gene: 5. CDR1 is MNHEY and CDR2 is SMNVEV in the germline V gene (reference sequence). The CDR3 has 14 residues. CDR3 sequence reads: CASSFGRTGGEQYF. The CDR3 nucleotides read TGTGCCAGCAGTTTCGGCCGGACAGGGGGCGAGCAGTACTTC.